Listed below are T cell receptor beta chains from one sample, sequenced in a study of control samples from healthy donors and cancer patients. The protocol was immunoSEQ multiplex PCR, while the TCRdb copy is restricted to in-frame clones and leaves out a portion. Of around 140,000 clones listed, approximately 92% are singletons. The sample was blood. Receptors originate from a man aged 35 to 55 in good health. CDR3s include the opening cysteine and the closing phenylalanine or tryptophan. D genes are given only for firm matches. Size is stated for part of the rows, as once, few or many counts, or as a class when the clone is expanded.

clone size	V gene	J gene	D gene	CDR3 DNA	CDR3 protein
once	TRBV5-4	TRBJ2-3	TRBD2	TGTGCCAGCCCGGGACTAGCGGGGACAGATACGCAGTATTTT	CASPGLAGTDTQYF
NA	TRBV6-2/TRBV6-3	TRBJ2-1	TRBD1	TGTGCCAGCAGTTTCGGACAGGGAGACAATGAGCAGTTCTTC	CASSFGQGDNEQFF
NA	TRBV30	TRBJ2-3	NA	TGTGCCTGGAAAGAGGCAGATACGCAGTATTTT	CAWKEADTQYF
NA	TRBV12-3/TRBV12-4	TRBJ2-7	NA	TGTGCCAGCCAGGGGGGGGACTACGAGCAGTACTTC	CASQGGDYEQYF
once	TRBV9	TRBJ2-5	NA	TGTGCCAGCAGCGACGGGGACTCGGGCGGAGAGACCCAGTACTTC	CASSDGDSGGETQYF
NA	TRBV19	TRBJ1-1	TRBD1	TGTGCCAGTAGCGGACAGGGGAGTTTAGGCACTGAAGCTTTCTTT	CASSGQGSLGTEAFF
NA	TRBV11-3	TRBJ2-2	TRBD2	TGTGCCACCTCTAGCGGAAACACCGGGGAGCTGTTTTTT	CATSSGNTGELFF
NA	TRBV16	TRBJ1-5	NA	TGTGCCAGCAGCCAGACCAATCAGCCCCAGCATTTT	CASSQTNQPQHF
NA	TRBV19	TRBJ2-1	NA	TGTGCCAGTAGCCCCTCTACTATCACACAGATCAACAATGAGCAGTTCTTC	CASSPSTITQINNEQFF
NA	TRBV7-9	TRBJ2-5	TRBD1	TGTGCCAGCAGCTTAGCACCGACAGGGCGAGAGACCCAGTACTTC	CASSLAPTGRETQYF
NA	TRBV6-5	TRBJ2-2	NA	TGTGCCAGCAGCCTGCTGGGGAACACCGGGGAGCTGTTTTTT	CASSLLGNTGELFF
NA	TRBV5-4	TRBJ1-4	TRBD1	TGTGCCAGCAGCACACAGGGGAGGGAAAAACTGTTTTTT	CASSTQGREKLFF
NA	TRBV28	TRBJ1-1	TRBD1	TGTGCCAGCAGTCCGACAGGGGCAGGACGAGCTTTCTTT	CASSPTGAGRAFF
NA	TRBV28	TRBJ2-1	NA	TGTGCCAGCAGTCGCCTTACGGGCGGGGGCCTCAATGAGCAGTTCTTC	CASSRLTGGGLNEQFF
NA	TRBV12-3/TRBV12-4	TRBJ2-5	NA	TGTGCCAGCAGGGGACCTTTCAGGAGGACCCAGTACTTC	CASRGPFRRTQYF
once	TRBV6-5	TRBJ1-1	NA	TGTGCAGTTAGTGATCAGGGTATGCGGGGCACTGAAGCTTTCTTT	CAVSDQGMRGTEAFF
NA	TRBV28	TRBJ2-7	NA	TGTGCCATAACGGGACTTCAGGCCTACGAGCAGTACTTC	CAITGLQAYEQYF
once	TRBV3-1/TRBV3-2	TRBJ1-2	NA	TGTGCCAGCAGCCAAGAATTTTTACAGAGTGGCTACACCTTC	CASSQEFLQSGYTF
NA	TRBV5-1	TRBJ1-5	NA	TGCGCCAGCAGCTTGGAAGGGGGTAACCAGCCCCAGCATTTT	CASSLEGGNQPQHF
NA	TRBV28	TRBJ2-5	NA	TGTGCCAGCAGTTTAGGCCCACGCGACCAGTACTTC	CASSLGPRDQYF
NA	TRBV7-3	TRBJ2-1	TRBD2	TGTGCCAGCAGCTCCCTAGCGGCCTCCTCCTACAATGAGCAGTTCTTC	CASSSLAASSYNEQFF
NA	TRBV2	TRBJ2-5	TRBD2	TGTGCCAGCAGCCGGACTAGCGGGGCCCCGCGAGAGACCCAGTACTTC	CASSRTSGAPRETQYF
NA	TRBV10-3	TRBJ1-2	NA	TGTGCCATCAGTGGTGGGGGGCTTGGAAACTATGGCTACACCTTC	CAISGGGLGNYGYTF
NA	TRBV9	TRBJ1-1	NA	TGTGCCAGCAGCGTAGGGGGGGATGAAGCTTTCTTT	CASSVGGDEAFF
NA	TRBV7-8	TRBJ2-2	TRBD2	TGTGCCAGCAGCCGGGCTGGGGGAGGGAGCGCCGGGGAGCTGTTTTTT	CASSRAGGGSAGELFF
NA	TRBV27	TRBJ2-1	NA	TGTGCCAGCAGTTTATCGGGCTCCTACAATGAGCAGTTCTTC	CASSLSGSYNEQFF
NA	TRBV19	TRBJ2-7	NA	TGTGCCAGTAGTATAGAGGAGATGGACTCCAGCTCCTACGAGCAGTACTTC	CASSIEEMDSSSYEQYF
once	TRBV6-2/TRBV6-3	TRBJ1-1	NA	TGTGCCAGCAGCCGGGAAGACATTACTGAAGCTTTCTTT	CASSREDITEAFF
NA	TRBV3-1/TRBV3-2	TRBJ1-1	TRBD1	TGTGCCAGCAGCCGGGACAGGGCGTACACTGAAGCTTTCTTT	CASSRDRAYTEAFF
NA	TRBV28	TRBJ1-2	NA	TGTGCCAGCATGGCCAGCGGGTGGGCAACCTATGGCTACACCTTC	CASMASGWATYGYTF
once	TRBV12-5	TRBJ1-5	NA	TGTGCTAGTGGCCGTTACCTTACCAATCAGCCCCAGCATTTT	CASGRYLTNQPQHF
NA	TRBV5-1	TRBJ2-1	NA	TGCGCCAGCACCTCTTCGACTGGCTACAATGAGCAGTTCTTC	CASTSSTGYNEQFF
NA	TRBV6-5	TRBJ2-1	NA	TGTGCCAGCAGTTTGGGGGCCTTCTCCTACAATGAGCAGTTCTTC	CASSLGAFSYNEQFF
NA	TRBV5-1	TRBJ1-1	NA	TGCGCCAGCAGCTTAACATTGAACACTGAAGCTTTCTTT	CASSLTLNTEAFF
NA	TRBV18	TRBJ1-1	TRBD1	TGTGCCAGCTCACGGGACAGCGATGAAGCTTTCTTT	CASSRDSDEAFF
NA	TRBV14	TRBJ2-3	TRBD2	TGTGCCAGCAGCCGGAACAGGGGACTAGCGACAGATACGCAGTATTTT	CASSRNRGLATDTQYF
NA	TRBV5-1	TRBJ1-4	NA	TGCGCCAGCAGCTTGGGGCAGGGCGATGAAAAACTGTTTTTT	CASSLGQGDEKLFF
NA	TRBV30	TRBJ2-7	TRBD1	TGTGCCTGGAGTGTTTCCGGCAGGGGGCTTTCCTACGAGCAGTACTTC	CAWSVSGRGLSYEQYF
once	TRBV28	TRBJ2-7	NA	TGTGCCAGCACCAGCCGCTGGAGGAGCTCCTACGAGCAGTACTTC	CASTSRWRSSYEQYF
NA	TRBV25-1	TRBJ1-6	NA	TGTGCCAGCAGCCCGACAGGTAGTAATTCACCCCTCCACTTT	CASSPTGSNSPLHF
NA	TRBV5-1	TRBJ2-2	TRBD1	TGCGCCAGCAGCTTGACAGGGGACGTCACCGGGGAGCTGTTTTTT	CASSLTGDVTGELFF
NA	TRBV7-3	TRBJ2-5	NA	TGTGCCAGCAGCTCCGGAGGGACCCAGTACTTC	CASSSGGTQYF
NA	TRBV4-1	TRBJ1-6	NA	TGCGCCAGCAGCCAAGGGCAGGCGTCAGGAGATTCACCCCTCCACTTT	CASSQGQASGDSPLHF
few	TRBV3-1/TRBV3-2	TRBJ2-7	NA	TGTGCCAGCACCCCGACAGGCTTCACCTACGAGCAGTACTTC	CASTPTGFTYEQYF
once	TRBV12-3/TRBV12-4	TRBJ2-1	NA	TGTGCCAGCAGCTTCATCGCGAATGAGCAGTTCTTC	CASSFIANEQFF
NA	TRBV3-1/TRBV3-2	TRBJ2-3	NA	TGTGCCAGCAGCCAAGATTTTGGACGGGGGCGGAATACGCAGTATTTT	CASSQDFGRGRNTQYF
once	TRBV5-1	TRBJ2-1	NA	TGCGCCAGCAGCTTGTACGAGGAGCAGTTCTTC	CASSLYEEQFF
once	TRBV18	TRBJ1-5	NA	TGTGCCAGCTCACGAGACGGGGATGTAAATCAGCCCCAGCATTTT	CASSRDGDVNQPQHF
once	TRBV10-1	TRBJ2-3	TRBD1	TGCGCCAGCAGACCAACAGGGGTCAGCACAGATACGCAGTATTTT	CASRPTGVSTDTQYF
NA	TRBV3-1/TRBV3-2	TRBJ2-7	TRBD2	TGTGCCAGCCGGCAGGCGGGGGGTACCTACGAGCAGTACTTC	CASRQAGGTYEQYF
NA	TRBV5-1	TRBJ1-1	NA	TGCGCCAGCAGCTTGAATGCGGCGAACACTGAAGCTTTCTTT	CASSLNAANTEAFF
NA	TRBV10-2	TRBJ1-5	NA	TGCGCCAGCAGTGAGTCCGAAGGCCAGCCCCAGCATTTT	CASSESEGQPQHF
once	TRBV19	TRBJ1-4	NA	TGTGCCAGTAGGGTGGGGCAGCATAATGAAAAACTGTTTTTT	CASRVGQHNEKLFF